The 4 T cell receptor beta chains listed next were all sequenced from one sample in a study of blood T cell repertoires in COVID-19. This table comes from immunoSEQ multiplex PCR, and its TCRdb copy is limited to in-frame clones, with some not included. The sample has 650,000 to 800,000 clones, approximately 90% seen once. The sequencing input was peripheral blood. These receptor sequences come from a woman between 18 and 29 years old with acute or convalescent COVID-19.

This clone was observed a single time. The CDR3 DNA reads as TGTGCCACCAGTGATTTTGGGCAGAACACAGATACGCAGTATTTT. Protein product: CATSDFGQNTDTQYF. The rearrangement uses TRBV24-1 and TRBJ2-3; D is uncertain. Germline V gene lookup returns CDR1 KGHDR and CDR2 SFDVKD. Between the trimmed V and J ends, which lost 1 base and 2 bases, there was a span of 9 bases. The CDR3 consists of 15 residues.

This clone was seen a few times. The V gene is TRBV7-9, the J gene TRBJ1-1, with 11 positions matching TRBD1. This CDR3 region has 14 residues. From germline, CDR1 is SEHNR and CDR2 FQNEAQ (reference sequence). The ends lost 5 bases at V and 3 bases at J; junction bases unmatched: 2. The CDR3 protein is CASSAGQGDTEAFF. The CDR3 DNA sequence: TGTGCCAGCAGCGCGGGACAGGGGGACACTGAAGCTTTCTTT.

Here the CDR3 DNA reads TGTGCCAGCTCCCTCCTCCAGGGGGCATTAGGCCATCAGCCCCAGCATTTT. Residues: CASSLLQGALGHQPQHF. This rearrangement joins TRBV18 to TRBJ1-5; 8 nucleotides align to TRBD1. CDR3 length: 17 amino acids. The germline gives CDR1 KGHSH, CDR2 LQKENI. V was pared by 6 bases and J by 5 bases, with 15 bases of the junction left unmatched. The complete variable domain, with remaining parts taken from reference TRBV18 and TRBJ1-5, reads NAGVMQNPRHLVRRRGQEARLRCSPMKGHSHVYWYRQLPEEGLKFMVYLQKENIIDESGMPKERFSAEFPKEGPSILRIQQVVRGDSAAYFCASSLLQGALGHQPQHFGDGTRLSIL.

The sample holds one count of this clone. The J gene is TRBJ2-5, the V gene TRBV4-3, with TRBD1 matching over 8 bases. Germline trimming cut 0 bases from V and 4 bases from J; bases unmatched to any gene: 7. Germline V lookup: CDR1 LGHNA, CDR2 YSLEER. The CDR3 extends over 16 amino acids. CDR3 protein: CASSQDTGGYGETQYF. CDR3 bases: TGCGCCAGCAGCCAAGATACAGGGGGGTATGGAGAGACCCAGTACTTC.